The TCR beta chain under discussion was sequenced for a study of OX40 agonist ivuxolimab in advanced cancers. Study summary: In this cohort, patients received ivuxolimab, an agonistic anti-OX40 (CD134) antibody. People in dose escalation had one of these cancers: hepatocellular carcinoma, melanoma, renal cell or head and neck cancer.

This clone was seen only once. The antigen is unknown. V lost 5 bases and J 1 base, leaving 14 bases between the germline ends. This CDR3 has 15 residues. Looked up from germline, CDR1 is SGHTA and CDR2 is FQGNSA. Study-wide results and limits: CD4+ and CD8+ blood T cells expanded clonally by week 6 at 0.1 to 3.0 mg/kg. CD8+ T cells averaged more expanded clones than CD4+.

Measured with immunoSEQ multiplex PCR; TCRdb has only the in-frame clones, and not every one. The sample records about 74,000 clones, almost 85% being singletons. V and J are TRBV7-2 and TRBJ1-1; tentatively, D is TRBD1 (5 bases). The TCR originated in an adult with an advanced solid tumor such as melanoma, head and neck, liver or kidney cancer. The sequences come from CD4+ or CD8+ T cells sorted from blood, collected in a trial of the OX40 agonist ivuxolimab. CDR3 region: CASSGRWGTNTEAFF. CDR3 bases: TGTGCCAGCAGCGGGAGATGGGGGACGAACACTGAAGCTTTCTTT.